In this sample, the clone carrying this TCR beta chain turned up many times. The antigen is unknown. This may come from a read error, since a much larger clone is one base off. This sample includes further DNA sequences coding for the same CDR3. The entry originates in a study of metastatic and nonmetastatic thyroid tumors. TCRdb reanalyzed the PCR reads via MiXCR. The table has 30,000 to 45,000 clones, around 20% seen once. Germline V gene sequence: CDR1 MNHNS, CDR2 SASEGT. This CDR3 has 15 residues. Nobody among the patients had been given any treatment before thyroid surgery. Study findings and constraints: According to reports, the diversity of TCR beta was significantly higher in malignant thyroid tumors than in benign nodules, and this held in both blood and tumor samples.

This TCR came from a female donor with papillary thyroid cancer or a benign thyroid nodule (not recorded which). Some clones in this sample may be carry-over from other donors' samples. The sequencing sample was made of blood. The chain couples TRBV6-1 to TRBJ2-7, with D unresolved. The DNA for the CDR3 is TGTGCCAGCAGTGCAGATACACTGAGCTCCTACGAGCAGTACTTT. Its translation is CASSADTLSSYEQYF.